Listed here are 24 T cell receptor beta chains from one sample, sequenced in a study of T cell repertoires in cytomegalovirus infection (dated by TCRdb to about 2019). Their specific antigens are unknown. According to the study, the label for this sample's treatment or condition signals: in vitro stimulation with specific CMV peptide epitopes to enrich CMV-specific T cells. Data came from an Illumina HiSeq 1500. TCRdb reprocessing: public reads trimmed at Q25 with fastp, clones called with MiXCR, in-frame beta chains kept. Each CDR3 protein appears once, grouped with its most common genes and DNA. The table for this sample lists around 710,000 distinct CDR3 sequences; 25% to 30% of them were counted only once. The biggest ten clones account for under 15% of the sample. The sequenced sample was cultured CD8+ T cells from PBMCs, obtained from culture after CMV antigen stimulation. Source of these receptors: a human donor in good health (CMV status not recorded). Some clones in this sample may be carry-over from other donors' samples.

The chain couples TRBV6-6 to TRBJ1-1, with 7 bases identical to TRBD1. The germline V gene has CDR1 MNHNY and CDR2 SVGAGI (reference sequence). J was trimmed by 0 bases and V by 7 bases; bases with no gene match: 2. The CDR3 contains 13 residues. The CDR3 protein is CASMQGVNTEAFF. The DNA for the CDR3 is TGTGCCAGCATGCAGGGGGTGAACACTGAAGCTTTCTTT.

In this sample, this clonotype turned up a few times. The V and J genes are TRBV7-8 and TRBJ2-4; TRBD2 agrees at 7 bases. Losses at the gene ends were 4 bases for V and 4 bases for J; bases not matched to a gene: 4. The CDR3 length is 14 residues. CDR1 and CDR2 from the germline V gene are SGHVS and FQNEAQ. CDR3 in amino acids: CASSSRGVKNIQYF. CDR3 DNA sequence: TGTGCCAGCAGCTCCCGGGGGGTAAAAAACATTCAGTACTTC.

V gene TRBV20-1 combines with J gene TRBJ2-1, with 8 bases aligning to TRBD2. This CDR3 is 14 amino acids long. Per germline, CDR1 DFQATT and CDR2 SNEGSKA (reference sequence). The junction had 9 bases not matched to a gene; V was cut back by 5 bases and J by 6 bases. This CDR3 reads CSAGNGGAGNEQFF. As DNA, the CDR3 is TGCAGTGCTGGAAACGGGGGGGCGGGCAATGAGCAGTTCTTC.

The rearrangement uses TRBV7-6 and TRBJ2-1, with TRBD2 matching over 16 bases. Germline lookup yields CDR1 SGHVS and CDR2 FNYEAQ. The CDR3 runs 15 residues. The V segment lost 5 bases and the J segment 8 bases; nucleotides outside the gene matches: 3. The CDR3 sequence: CASSLGTSGGDEQFF. As DNA, the CDR3 is TGTGCCAGCAGCCTAGGGACTAGCGGGGGGGATGAGCAGTTCTTC.

The sample holds a few counts of this clonotype. The chain carries TRBV6-6 and TRBJ2-5, with 10 bases aligning to TRBD1. Trimming took 2 bases from V and 5 from J; bases not matched to a gene: 8. In germline, CDR1 is MNHNY, CDR2 SVGAGI (reference sequence). This CDR3 is built from 16 residues. CDR3 loop: CASSYPRDRGGETQYF. In DNA form, the CDR3 reads TGTGCCAGCAGTTACCCCCGGGACAGGGGTGGGGAGACCCAGTACTTC.

The V gene is TRBV7-3, the J gene TRBJ1-2; D is unresolved. Germline CDR1 reads SGHTA; CDR2 reads FQGTGA. Trimming pared 5 bases from V and 6 bases from J, leaving 19 bases between. The CDR3 covers 15 residues. The CDR3 sequence is CASSPTAGGSHGYTF. In nucleotides, the CDR3 is TGTGCCAGCAGCCCCACCGCCGGCGGGAGTCATGGCTACACCTTC.

V usage is TRBV27 and J usage is TRBJ1-5, with TRBD1 matching over 10 bases. This CDR3 has 15 residues. V gave up 11 bases and J gave up 7 bases; unmatched junction bases: 14. Germline values: CDR1 MNHEY, CDR2 SMNVEV (reference sequence). The CDR3 protein is CAGRLGQGGEQPQHF. For the CDR3, the DNA is TGTGCCGGGAGGCTCGGACAGGGGGGAGAGCAGCCCCAGCATTTT.

The chain joins TRBV10-3 to TRBJ1-1; a possible D gene is TRBD1 (5 bases). V was shortened by 1 base and J by 4 bases, with 10 bases between the two germline ends. The CDR3 sequence is 14 residues long. Germline V lookup: CDR1 ENHRY, CDR2 SYGVKD. CDR3 bases: TGTGCCATCAGTGAGTATTCCGGGGGCACTGAAGCTTTCTTT. Its translation: CAISEYSGGTEAFF.

This clonotype has more than one count but fewer than ten. This rearrangement joins TRBV7-8 to TRBJ2-3; D unresolved. Trimming cost V 1 base and J 2 bases, with 7 bases left between them. In germline, CDR1 is SGHVS, CDR2 FQNEAQ. The CDR3 runs to 14 residues. The CDR3 sequence: CASSLVDLTDTQYF. CDR3 sequence (DNA): TGTGCCAGCAGCTTAGTGGACCTCACAGATACGCAGTATTTT.

This clonotype was recorded once. The chain joins TRBV29-1 to TRBJ2-3; 9 bases are shared with TRBD2. The CDR3 consists of 14 residues. Looked up from germline, CDR1 is SQVTM and CDR2 is ANQGSEA. The V segment lost 4 bases and the J segment 6 bases; nucleotides outside the gene matches: 8. The CDR3 here is CSVVYGGGADTQYF. CDR3 nucleotides: TGCAGCGTTGTTTATGGCGGGGGGGCTGATACGCAGTATTTT.

V and J are TRBV7-9 and TRBJ2-2; perhaps D is TRBD1 or TRBD2 (7 bases each). V lost 8 bases and J lost 0, with 28 bases in between. Germline values: CDR1 SEHNR, CDR2 FQNEAQ (reference sequence). The CDR3 is 20 residues long. As DNA, the CDR3 is TGTGCCAGCCCTACCGGGGACAGAGTTGACGGGGGGCCGAACACCGGGGAGCTGTTTTTT. Amino acids: CASPTGDRVDGGPNTGELFF. Filled out from reference TRBV7-9 and TRBJ2-2, the complete variable domain reads DTGVSQNPRHKITKRGQNVTFRCDPISEHNRLYWYRQTLGQGPEFLTYFQNEAQLEKSRLLSDRFSAERPKGSFSTLEIQRTEQGDSAMYLCASPTGDRVDGGPNTGELFFGEGSRLTVL.

V gene TRBV20-1 combines with J gene TRBJ1-2; maybe TRBD1 (5 bases). CDR3 length: 12 amino acids. V was trimmed by 6 bases and J by 8 bases, leaving 16 bases between them. CDR1 and CDR2 from the germline V gene are DFQATT and SNEGSKA (reference sequence). The CDR3 DNA sequence: TGCAGTGCCATTCGAGGGGCCGGAGGCTACACCTTC. Residues: CSAIRGAGGYTF.

The rearrangement uses TRBV2 and TRBJ2-1, with 7 nucleotides matching TRBD1. Germline values: CDR1 SNHLY, CDR2 FYNNEI. V trimming: 9 bases; J trimming: 4 bases; junction bases outside the gene matches: 12. The CDR3 is 15 amino acids. CDR3 loop: CASRMGQSIYNEQFF. The CDR3 DNA is TGTGCCAGTAGAATGGGACAGTCCATTTACAATGAGCAGTTCTTC.

This clonotype has a handful of counts. This chain connects TRBV15 to TRBJ2-1, with 7 bases fitting TRBD2. Germline values: CDR1 LNHNV, CDR2 YYDKDF (reference sequence). This CDR3 has 16 residues. J lost 4 bases, V lost 0 bases, and 6 bases had no gene match. The CDR3 DNA is TGTGCCACCAGCAGAGATTGGGGGGGACCGTACAATGAGCAGTTCTTC. It translates to CATSRDWGGPYNEQFF.

The rearrangement uses TRBV28 and TRBJ2-7; D call uncertain. CDR1 and CDR2 from the germline V gene are MDHEN and SYDVKM. Trimming took off 6 bases at V and 0 bases at J, with 9 bases between the two ends. This CDR3 contains 13 residues. The CDR3 nucleotides are TGTGCCAGCAGCATGTGGGACTCCTACGAGCAGTACGTC. Protein product: CASSMWDSYEQYV.

CDR3 protein: CASSINPGTEAFF. In DNA form, the CDR3 reads TGTGCCAGTAGTATCAACCCGGGCACTGAAGCTTTCTTT. J is TRBJ1-1 and V is TRBV19, with D unresolved. V was trimmed by 3 bases and J by 4 bases, leaving 9 bases between them. Per the germline V gene, CDR1 is LNHDA and CDR2 is SQIVND (reference sequence). CDR3 length equals 13 residues.

This clonotype has only a few counts. The chain employs TRBV15 and TRBJ1-5, with D tentatively TRBD1 (5 bases). Germline V CDR1 and CDR2: LNHNV, YYDKDF (reference sequence). The CDR3 has 21 amino acids. Trimming pared 3 bases from V and 2 bases from J, leaving 29 bases between. DNA for the CDR3: TGTGCCACCAGCAGGGACGGGACTAAAGTGTCAGGGCGTTGGGGCAATCAGCCCCAGCATTTT. Translation: CATSRDGTKVSGRWGNQPQHF. Filled out from reference TRBV15 and TRBJ1-5, the complete variable domain reads DAMVIQNPRYQVTQFGKPVTLSCSQTLNHNVMYWYQQKSSQAPKLLFHYYDKDFNNEADTPDNFQSRRPNTSFCFLDIRSPGLGDTAMYLCATSRDGTKVSGRWGNQPQHFGDGTRLSIL.

This clonotype was picked up many times. The chain links TRBV20-1 to TRBJ2-5, with 9 nucleotides matching TRBD1. This CDR3 has 15 residues. Trimming cost V 1 base and J 5 bases; bases outside gene matches: 8. Per germline, CDR1 DFQATT and CDR2 SNEGSKA (reference sequence). CDR3 in amino acids: CSARVGDRVEETQYF. CDR3 DNA sequence: TGCAGTGCTAGAGTCGGGGACAGGGTGGAGGAGACCCAGTACTTC.

About this clonotype: The conserved phenylalanine or tryptophan is not found at the CDR3 terminus, so this likely reflects a read error. The gene calls are TRBV10-3 and TRBJ1-1; no definite D call. Trimming shortened V by 0 bases and J by 2 bases, and 13 bases separated the two germline ends. Germline V gene sequence: CDR1 ENHRY, CDR2 SYGVKD. This CDR3 has 16 residues. CDR3 in amino acids: CAISESPARINTEAFI. The CDR3 nucleotides are TGTGCCATCAGTGAGTCCCCAGCGAGGATCAACACTGAAGCTTTCATT.

The chain couples TRBV7-6 to TRBJ1-4; D might be TRBD1 (5 bases). Germline CDR1 SGHVS, CDR2 FNYEAQ. V dropped 2 bases and J dropped 0 bases, with 13 bases sitting between them. There are 17 residues in the CDR3. The CDR3 loop reads CASSLRGQIPTNEKLFF. The DNA for the CDR3 is TGTGCCAGCAGCTTAAGGGGCCAAATCCCAACTAATGAAAAACTGTTTTTT.

V and J are TRBV18 and TRBJ1-2, with D possibly matching TRBD1 (5 bases). The ends were cut back, 2 bases at V and 4 bases at J, with 17 bases in the middle. The CDR3 contains 16 residues. Germline CDR1 reads KGHSH; CDR2 reads LQKENI. The DNA of the CDR3 is TGTGCCAGCTCACCATCGATCAGGGCCCGGGGCTATGGCTACACCTTC. Its protein product is CASSPSIRARGYGYTF.

The J gene is TRBJ1-3, the V gene TRBV7-9; 9 bases map to TRBD1. Germline V gives CDR1 SEHNR, CDR2 FQNEAQ (reference sequence). The CDR3 is 18 amino acids. Trimming cost V 5 bases and J 1 base; bases outside gene matches: 12. Here the CDR3 reads CASSPPGQGDVSGNTIYF. As DNA, the CDR3 is TGTGCCAGCAGCCCCCCGGGACAGGGCGATGTTTCTGGAAACACCATATATTTT.

This clonotype was picked up a small number of times. V gene TRBV20-1 combines with J gene TRBJ1-3; no definite D call. The V gene's germline CDR1 is DFQATT and CDR2 SNEGSKA (reference sequence). The V end lost 1 base, the J end lost 0 bases, and 13 bases lay between the germline ends. This CDR3 is built from 16 residues. The CDR3 nucleotides read TGCAGTGCTAGAGCGGTAGGAAGGGACTCTGGAAACACCATATATTTT. As protein: CSARAVGRDSGNTIYF.

The gene calls are TRBV27 and TRBJ2-2; D unresolved. Trimming cost V 5 bases and J 1 base, with 14 bases left between them. This CDR3 comprises 16 residues. Germline values: CDR1 MNHEY, CDR2 SMNVEV (reference sequence). As DNA, the CDR3 is TGTGCCAGCAGTCCCTTGGTGAAGCGGAACACCGGGGAGCTGTTTTTT. Its translation: CASSPLVKRNTGELFF.